The clone carrying this TCR beta chain was counted once. No antigen is known for it. Per the germline V gene, CDR1 is MNHNS and CDR2 is SASEGT. Deletions cut 9 bases from V and 0 bases from J, with 15 bases between. The CDR3 has 15 residues. The method was immunoSEQ multiplex PCR; TCRdb's version includes in-frame clones alone and lacks a portion of them. The table has some 15,000 clones, approximately 82% seen once. This entry comes from a study of T cell clones after liver transplantation. Looking at the study overall: A pre-transplant mixed lymphocyte reaction with TCRbeta sequencing defined graft-donor-reactive clones followed in post-transplant blood. The study's findings and limits: Circulating graft-donor-reactive CD4 TCRbeta sequences fell significantly post-transplant in 5 of 8 subjects.

The sequence was collected from a human patient who received a liver transplant. The graft donor may be the source of some T cells. Sequenced here: CD8+ T cells from blood, sampled around 49 months after liver transplant. V gene TRBV6-1 combines with J gene TRBJ1-5; the D gene is possibly TRBD1 (5 bases). The CDR3 is CASFLGTFSNQPQHF. CDR3 nucleotides: TGTGCCAGTTTCCTCGGGACTTTTAGCAATCAGCCCCAGCATTTT.